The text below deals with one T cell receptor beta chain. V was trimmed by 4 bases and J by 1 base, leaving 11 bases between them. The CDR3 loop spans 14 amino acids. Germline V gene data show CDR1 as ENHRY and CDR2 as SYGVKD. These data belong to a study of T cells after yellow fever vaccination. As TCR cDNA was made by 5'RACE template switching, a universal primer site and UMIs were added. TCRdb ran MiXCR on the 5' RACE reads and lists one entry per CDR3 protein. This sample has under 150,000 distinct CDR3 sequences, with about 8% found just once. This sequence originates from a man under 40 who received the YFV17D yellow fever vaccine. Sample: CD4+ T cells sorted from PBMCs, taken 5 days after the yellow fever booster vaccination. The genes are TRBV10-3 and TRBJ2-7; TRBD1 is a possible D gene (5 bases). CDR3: CAISVTPGSYEQYF. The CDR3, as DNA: TGTGCCATCAGTGTGACTCCAGGGTCCTACGAGCAGTACTTC.